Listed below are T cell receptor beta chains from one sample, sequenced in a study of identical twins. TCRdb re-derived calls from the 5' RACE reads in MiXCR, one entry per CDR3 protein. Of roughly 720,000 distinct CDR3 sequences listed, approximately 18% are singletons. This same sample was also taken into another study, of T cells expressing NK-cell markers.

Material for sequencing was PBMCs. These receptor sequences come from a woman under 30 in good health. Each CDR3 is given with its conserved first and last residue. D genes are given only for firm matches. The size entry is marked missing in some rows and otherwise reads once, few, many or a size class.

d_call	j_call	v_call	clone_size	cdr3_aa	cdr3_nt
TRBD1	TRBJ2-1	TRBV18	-	CASSPRTGSHNEQFF	TGTGCCAGCTCACCACGGACAGGGAGCCACAATGAGCAGTTCTTC
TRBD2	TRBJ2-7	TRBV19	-	CASSIERGSYEQYF	TGTGCCAGTAGTATCGAGCGGGGCTCCTACGAGCAGTACTTC
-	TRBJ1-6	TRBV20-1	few	CSASRSGSPLHF	TGCAGTGCTAGTCGCTCCGGTTCACCCCTCCACTTT
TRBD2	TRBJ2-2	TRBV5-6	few	CASSRPFSGRDTGELFF	TGTGCCAGCAGCCGACCTTTCAGCGGGAGGGACACCGGGGAGCTGTTTTTT
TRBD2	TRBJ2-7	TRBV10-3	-	CAISERREGHEQYF	TGTGCCATCAGTGAGAGGCGGGAGGGCCACGAGCAGTACTTC
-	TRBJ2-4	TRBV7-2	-	CASSPQGQSQYF	TGTGCCAGCAGCCCGCAGGGCCAGAGTCAGTACTTC
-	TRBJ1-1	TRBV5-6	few	CASSNLRAGDTEAFF	TGTGCCAGCAGCAACTTGCGTGCGGGGGACACTGAAGCTTTCTTT
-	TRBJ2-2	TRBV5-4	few	CASSRDLGTGELFF	TGTGCCAGCAGCCGTGACCTGGGAACCGGGGAGCTGTTTTTT
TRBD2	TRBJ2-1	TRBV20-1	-	CSARGWRGAENEQFF	TGCAGTGCTAGAGGATGGCGGGGGGCGGAGAATGAGCAGTTCTTC
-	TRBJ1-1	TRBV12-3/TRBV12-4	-	CASSFVGTTSEAFF	TGTGCCAGCAGTTTCGTAGGAACGACTTCTGAAGCTTTCTTT
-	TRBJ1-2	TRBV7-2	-	CASHPGEPNYGYTF	TGTGCCAGCCACCCGGGGGAGCCTAACTATGGCTACACCTTC
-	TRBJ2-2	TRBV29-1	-	CSVEAGNTGELFF	TGCAGCGTTGAAGCAGGGAACACCGGGGAGCTGTTTTTT
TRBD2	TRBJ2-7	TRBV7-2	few	CASRQGGLAGPYEQYF	TGTGCCAGCAGACAAGGAGGGTTAGCGGGACCCTACGAGCAGTACTTC
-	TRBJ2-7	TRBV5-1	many	CASSLVGSSYEQYF	TGCGCCAGCAGCTTGGTGGGGAGCTCCTACGAGCAGTACTTC
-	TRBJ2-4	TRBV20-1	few	CSARDQTLAKNIQYF	TGCAGTGCTAGAGATCAGACTCTAGCCAAAAACATTCAGTACTTC
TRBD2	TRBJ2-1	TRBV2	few	CASSRLAEGSYNEQFF	TGTGCCAGCAGTAGGCTAGCGGAGGGCTCCTACAATGAGCAGTTCTTC
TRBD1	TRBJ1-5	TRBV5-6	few	CASSLGTESNQPQHF	TGTGCCAGCAGCCTGGGGACAGAGAGCAATCAGCCCCAGCATTTT
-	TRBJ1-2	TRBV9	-	CASSVIPGQIYGYTF	TGTGCCAGCAGCGTAATACCCGGACAGATCTATGGCTACACCTTC
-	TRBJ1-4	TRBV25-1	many	CASQLQEKLFF	TGTGCCAGCCAATTACAGGAAAAACTGTTTTTT
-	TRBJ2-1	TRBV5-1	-	CASSKASSYNEQFF	TGCGCCAGCAGCAAAGCCAGCTCCTACAATGAGCAGTTCTTC
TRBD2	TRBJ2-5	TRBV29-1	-	CSVPRGGLAGETQYF	TGCAGCGTACCGCGTGGGGGACTAGCGGGAGAGACCCAGTACTTC
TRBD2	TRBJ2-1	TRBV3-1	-	CASSPRREAYNEQFF	TGTGCCAGCAGCCCTCGGCGGGAGGCCTACAATGAGCAGTTCTTC
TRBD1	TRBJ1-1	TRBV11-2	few	CASSSQLQGAFNTEAFF	TGTGCCAGCAGCTCGCAGCTTCAGGGGGCGTTCAACACTGAAGCTTTCTTT
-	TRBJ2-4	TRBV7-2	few	CASSLALTIGTRNIQYF	TGTGCCAGCAGCTTAGCGCTAACGATTGGGACCAGAAACATTCAGTACTTC
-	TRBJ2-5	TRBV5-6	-	CASSSLFRGPPRETQYF	TGTGCCAGCAGCTCGCTTTTCCGAGGGCCGCCCCGGGAGACCCAGTACTTC
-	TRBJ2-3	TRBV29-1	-	CSVSARGSTDTQYF	TGCAGCGTTAGTGCGCGAGGGAGCACAGATACGCAGTATTTT
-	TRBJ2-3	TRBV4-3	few	CASSQGLGSSDTQYF	TGCGCCAGCAGCCAAGGCCTTGGCAGCTCAGATACGCAGTATTTT
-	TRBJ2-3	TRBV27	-	CASSLDGGTTDTQYF	TGTGCCAGCAGTTTGGATGGGGGAACCACAGATACGCAGTATTTT
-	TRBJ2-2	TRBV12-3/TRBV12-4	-	CASTLGSHTGELFF	TGTGCCAGCACGTTAGGGAGTCACACCGGGGAGCTGTTTTTT
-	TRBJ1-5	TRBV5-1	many	CASRPLPNQPQHF	TGCGCCAGCAGACCACTACCTAATCAGCCCCAGCATTTT
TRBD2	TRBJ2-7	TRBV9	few	CASSTGTSGGFAYEQYF	TGTGCCAGCAGCACAGGGACTAGCGGGGGATTTGCCTACGAGCAGTACTTC
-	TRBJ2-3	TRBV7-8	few	CASSLAEHSNTDTQYF	TGTGCCAGCAGCTTAGCAGAACACTCCAACACAGATACGCAGTATTTT
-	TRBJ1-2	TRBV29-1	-	CSARGVYYGYTF	TGCAGCGCCCGAGGGGTGTACTATGGCTACACCTTC
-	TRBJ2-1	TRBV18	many	CASSLKTGSSYNEQFF	TGTGCCAGCTCACTAAAGACGGGGAGCTCCTACAATGAGCAGTTCTTC
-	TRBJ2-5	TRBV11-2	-	CASSFQGSQETQYF	TGTGCCAGCAGCTTTCAGGGTAGCCAAGAGACCCAGTACTTC
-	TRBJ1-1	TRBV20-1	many	CSAATVNTEAFF	TGCAGTGCCGCCACGGTGAACACTGAAGCTTTCTTT
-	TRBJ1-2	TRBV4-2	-	CASSQEGGWGGYTF	TGTGCCAGCAGCCAAGAAGGAGGGTGGGGTGGCTACACCTTC
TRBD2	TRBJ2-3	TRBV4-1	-	CASSPKTSGRSDTQYF	TGCGCCAGCAGCCCTAAAACTAGCGGGAGGTCAGATACGCAGTATTTT
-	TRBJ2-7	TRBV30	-	CAWRDLVSYEQYF	TGTGCCTGGAGGGATCTCGTCTCCTACGAGCAGTACTTC
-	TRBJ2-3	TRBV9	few	CASSVLEKDTQYF	TGTGCCAGCAGCGTACTAGAAAAGGATACGCAGTATTTT
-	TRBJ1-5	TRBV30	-	CASKRGQMNQPQHF	TGTGCCTCAAAACGTGGGCAGATGAATCAGCCCCAGCATTTT
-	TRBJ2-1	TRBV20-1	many	CSARTSPVGNEQFF	TGCAGTGCTAGAACCTCGCCGGTCGGCAATGAGCAGTTCTTC
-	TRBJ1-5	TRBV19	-	CASSRALGQPQHF	TGTGCCAGTAGTAGGGCCCTCGGACAGCCCCAGCATTTT
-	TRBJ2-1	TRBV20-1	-	CSAPHGTRLNEQFF	TGCAGTGCTCCCCACGGGACACGTCTGAATGAGCAGTTCTTC
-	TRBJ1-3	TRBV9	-	CASSVGNTIYF	TGTGCCAGCAGCGTTGGAAACACCATATATTTT
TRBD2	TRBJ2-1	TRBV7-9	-	CASTLIREGGYNEQFF	TGTGCCAGCACCCTTATTAGGGAGGGAGGTTACAATGAGCAGTTCTTC
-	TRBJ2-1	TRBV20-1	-	CSAKGYRSEQFF	TGCAGTGCTAAAGGGTACAGGAGTGAGCAGTTCTTC
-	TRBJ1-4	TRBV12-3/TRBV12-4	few	CASSFRGGTNEKLFF	TGTGCCAGCAGTTTCAGGGGCGGCACTAATGAAAAACTGTTTTTT
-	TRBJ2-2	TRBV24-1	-	CATSQVGRELFF	TGTGCCACCAGCCAGGTAGGGCGGGAGCTGTTTTTT
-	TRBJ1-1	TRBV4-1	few	CASSHERSPLNTEAFF	TGCGCCAGCAGCCACGAACGCTCACCCCTGAACACTGAAGCTTTCTTT
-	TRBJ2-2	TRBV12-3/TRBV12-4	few	CASSFEGLSGELFF	TGTGCCAGCAGTTTTGAGGGCCTTTCCGGGGAGCTGTTTTTT
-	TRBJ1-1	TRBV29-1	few	CSGRNTEAFF	TGCAGCGGACGGAACACTGAAGCTTTCTTT
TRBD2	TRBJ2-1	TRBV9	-	CASSSRAGLAGGSSYNEQFF	TGTGCCAGCAGCTCAAGGGCTGGACTAGCGGGAGGCAGCTCCTACAATGAGCAGTTCTTC
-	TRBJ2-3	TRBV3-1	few	CASSQAALGTQYF	TGTGCCAGCAGCCAGGCCGCCCTGGGTACGCAGTATTTT